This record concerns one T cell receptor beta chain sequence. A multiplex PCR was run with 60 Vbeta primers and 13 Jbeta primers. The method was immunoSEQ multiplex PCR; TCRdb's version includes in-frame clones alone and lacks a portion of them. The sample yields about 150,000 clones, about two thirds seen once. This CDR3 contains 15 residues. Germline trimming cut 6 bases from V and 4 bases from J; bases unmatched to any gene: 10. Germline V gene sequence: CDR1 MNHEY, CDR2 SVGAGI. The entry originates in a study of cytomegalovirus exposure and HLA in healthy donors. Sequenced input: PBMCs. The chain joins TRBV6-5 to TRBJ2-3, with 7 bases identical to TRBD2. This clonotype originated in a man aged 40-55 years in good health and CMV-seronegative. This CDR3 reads CASRWSSGSADTQYF. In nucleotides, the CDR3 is TGTGCCAGCAGGTGGAGTAGCGGGTCCGCAGATACGCAGTATTTT.